This T cell receptor (beta chain) was obtained from a study of regulatory T cells in long-lasting Graves disease. Time point here: newly diagnosed GD, antithyroid drugs for less than 3 months. PBMC-derived RNA was used for the TCR library. This clonotype occurred many times. This CDR3 spans 15 amino acids. The ends were cut back, 0 bases at V and 7 bases at J, with 16 bases in the middle. CDR1 is SGHRS, CDR2 YFSETQ, per germline. CDR3-region Arm-PCR and iRepertoire HTBI primers produced the TCR beta libraries. TCRdb processed the multiplex PCR reads anew with MiXCR; each CDR3 protein has one entry. The data contain 450,000 to 600,000 distinct CDR3 sequences, about 13% of them singletons. This sample was also put to use in a study of T cells in Graves' hyperthyroidism and ophthalmopathy.

This TCR came from a man younger than 45 with Graves disease. The rearrangement links TRBV5-1 to TRBJ1-2; D call uncertain. Sample: peripheral blood mononuclear cells (PBMCs), taken at new diagnosis, from a patient treated with antithyroid drugs. CDR3 coding DNA: TGCGCCAGCAGCTTGGTCACAGCCAGAGAAGCTGGCTACACCTTC. This sequence encodes CASSLVTAREAGYTF.